This is a list of T cell receptor beta chains from one sample in a study of T cell responses to AZD1222 COVID-19 vaccine. The data were produced by immunoSEQ multiplex PCR, yet TCRdb's version contains in-frame clones alone and is incomplete. This table holds tens of thousands of clones, about nine tenths found once. Here the sequenced sample was peripheral blood, taken 28 days after the second AZD1222 dose. Source of these receptors: an adult who received the AZD1222 COVID-19 vaccine. CDR3s include the opening cysteine and the closing phenylalanine or tryptophan. The order of the fields is J gene, V gene, D gene, clone size, CDR3 DNA, CDR3 protein. D genes are given only for firm matches. Clone size is shown for a subset of rows, as once, few, many or a class of expanded clone.

>TRBJ2-3|TRBV19|-|-
TGTGCCAGTACGCGGGACGGAAATACGCAGTATTTT
CASTRDGNTQYF
>TRBJ1-1|TRBV6-5|-|-
TGTGCCAGCAAACTCGGGATACCCTACACTGAAGCTTTCTTT
CASKLGIPYTEAFF
>TRBJ2-7|TRBV28|TRBD2|-
TGTGCCAGCAGCCCTGAGGAGCGGGGGTCCTCCTACGAGCAGTACTTC
CASSPEERGSSYEQYF
>TRBJ1-1|TRBV18|-|-
TGTGCCAGCTCATATGGGACGAACACTGAAGCTTTCTTT
CASSYGTNTEAFF
>TRBJ2-3|TRBV7-2|TRBD2|-
TGTGCCAGCAGCGTACGCGGGGGGGTCACAGATACGCAGTATTTT
CASSVRGGVTDTQYF
>TRBJ2-3|TRBV7-3|-|-
TGTGCCAGCAGCCAGTGGGGCAGCACAGATACGCAGTATTTT
CASSQWGSTDTQYF
>TRBJ1-5|TRBV30|-|-
TGTGCCTGGAGTCTATCGGGGAATCAGCCCCAGCATTTT
CAWSLSGNQPQHF
>TRBJ2-7|TRBV3-1/TRBV3-2|TRBD2|-
TGTGCCAGCAGCAAAACTAGCGGCTCCTACGAGCAGTACTTC
CASSKTSGSYEQYF
>TRBJ2-7|TRBV7-8|TRBD2|-
TGTGCCAGCAGCCCGACGGCGGGGGATCGAGGGGTTGGGCAGTACTTC
CASSPTAGDRGVGQYF
>TRBJ1-1|TRBV30|-|few
TGTGCCTGGAGTGTATTGAACACTGAAGCTTTCTTT
CAWSVLNTEAFF
>TRBJ1-1|TRBV14|-|-
TGTGCCAGCAGCCAAACCGGGACTAGGGGCACTGAAGCTTTCTTT
CASSQTGTRGTEAFF
>TRBJ2-7|TRBV13|TRBD2|-
TGTGCCAGCAGCCCCCAAGGTCGCCTAGCGGGCTCCTACGAGCAGTACTTC
CASSPQGRLAGSYEQYF
>TRBJ2-2|TRBV2|-|-
TGTGCCAGCCGTGCTGATAACACCGGGGAGCTGTTTTTT
CASRADNTGELFF
>TRBJ1-2|TRBV5-1|-|-
TGCGCCAGCAGCCAACAAGGGGAGGGCCGAGGAGGCTACACCTTC
CASSQQGEGRGGYTF
>TRBJ1-2|TRBV6-2/TRBV6-3|-|-
TGTGCCAGCAGTTATTGGCTTTTGGTGGATAACGTTGGCTACACCTTC
CASSYWLLVDNVGYTF
>TRBJ1-4|TRBV27|-|-
TGTGCCAGCAGTTTAGGGTGGGGACTCCGTAATGAAAAACTGTTTTTT
CASSLGWGLRNEKLFF
>TRBJ1-1|TRBV4-1|-|few
TGCGCCAGCAGCCAAAACCCGGGGGCCGGAGGCACTGAAGCTTTCTTT
CASSQNPGAGGTEAFF
>TRBJ1-1|TRBV27|-|-
TGTGCCAGCAGTTTAGACAGGAGAATGAACACTGAAGCTTTCTTT
CASSLDRRMNTEAFF
>TRBJ2-5|TRBV28|-|few
TGTGCCAGCAGTTTGGGACGGTCAGAGACCCAGTACTTC
CASSLGRSETQYF
>TRBJ2-1|TRBV3-1/TRBV3-2|-|-
TGTGCCAGCAGCCAAGATCGGGCTAAGCAGTTCTTC
CASSQDRAKQFF
>TRBJ2-7|TRBV7-6|TRBD1|-
TGTGCCAGCAGCTCCTCAAGACGGACAGGGGGCGGCTACGAGCAGTACTTT
CASSSSRRTGGGYEQYF
>TRBJ2-4|TRBV7-2|TRBD1|few
TGTGCCAGCAGCAGGGGGACAGAGAAAAACATTCAGTACTTC
CASSRGTEKNIQYF
>TRBJ2-1|TRBV28|-|-
TGTGCCAGCAGTCCCCATGACAGCAATGAGCAGTTCTTC
CASSPHDSNEQFF
>TRBJ2-2|TRBV19|TRBD2|-
TGTGCCAGTAGTAAGCGGGGCAGCACCGGGGAGCTGTTTTTT
CASSKRGSTGELFF
>TRBJ1-1|TRBV30|TRBD1|-
TGTGCCTGCTGGGACAGGGCGGACACTGAAGCTTTCTTT
CACWDRADTEAFF
>TRBJ1-1|TRBV29-1|TRBD1|once
TGCAGCGCCCGGGACAGGGGGTCCACTGAAGCTTTCTTT
CSARDRGSTEAFF
>TRBJ2-2|TRBV2|TRBD1|-
TGTGCCAGCAGAGCGGACAGGGGGTTCGCCGGGGAGCTGTTTTTT
CASRADRGFAGELFF
>TRBJ1-3|TRBV30|-|-
TGTGCCTGGAGACAGTTCTCTGGAAACACCATATATTTT
CAWRQFSGNTIYF
>TRBJ1-5|TRBV7-2|TRBD1|-
TGTGCCAGCACGACCAGGACAGGGGGTAATCAGCCCCAGCATTTT
CASTTRTGGNQPQHF
>TRBJ2-2|TRBV27|TRBD1|-
TGTGCCAGCAGCCTCCGAGGGGGCCGCCCAGCAGGCCCCTTGAACACCGGGGAGCTGTTTTTT
CASSLRGGRPAGPLNTGELFF
>TRBJ1-5|TRBV7-9|TRBD1|-
TGTGCCAGCAGCCTAGGGACAGGGGAAAATCAGCCCCAGCATTTT
CASSLGTGENQPQHF
>TRBJ1-2|TRBV19|-|few
TGTGCCAGTAGCCAGACAGGACCTTATGGCTACACCTTC
CASSQTGPYGYTF
>TRBJ1-3|TRBV19|TRBD1|-
TGTGCCAGTAGTACCGGGGGACAGCCGAGCTCTGGAAACACCATATATTTT
CASSTGGQPSSGNTIYF
>TRBJ2-5|TRBV7-8|-|-
TGTGCCAGCAGCCCGCCTTCTGAGACCCAGTACTTC
CASSPPSETQYF
>TRBJ2-3|TRBV25-1|TRBD1|-
TGTGCCAGCAGTGCCGACAGGGCCTGGCGTGGTACGCAGTATTTT
CASSADRAWRGTQYF
>TRBJ2-7|TRBV30|TRBD2|few
TGTGCCTGGAGCGTGGGGGGGGTCTACGAGCAGTACTTC
CAWSVGGVYEQYF
>TRBJ2-5|TRBV3-1/TRBV3-2|-|-
TGTGCCAGCAGCCAAGATCCCCAGGGGACCCAGTACTTC
CASSQDPQGTQYF
>TRBJ1-2|TRBV19|-|-
TGTGCCAGTAGTAATGGCAGGGGATTAGATGGCTACACCTTC
CASSNGRGLDGYTF
>TRBJ2-7|TRBV11-1|-|-
TGTGCCAGCAGCCCGGGAGAAAACCCCGCCTACGAGCAGTACTTC
CASSPGENPAYEQYF
>TRBJ1-6|TRBV19|TRBD1|-
TGTGCCAGTAGTACCCGACAGGGGGATTATAATTCACCCCTCCACTTT
CASSTRQGDYNSPLHF
>TRBJ1-6|TRBV19|-|-
TGTGCCAGTAGTAGAGGGGGTTCACCCCTCCACTTT
CASSRGGSPLHF